The rows below give T cell receptor beta chains drawn from one sample of a study of shared clonotypes between healthy human individuals. The assay was immunoSEQ multiplex PCR, and TCRdb's table has in-frame clones only and misses some. The table has roughly 1 million clones, about 84% seen once. The sequencing sample was made of memory CD4+ T cells from PBMCs. These receptors were taken from a young man in good health. Some clones in this sample may be carry-over from other donors' samples. Both conserved end residues are part of each CDR3. A D gene is named only where the DNA matches it firmly. Expanded clones get a size class; other rows say once, few or many, or leave the size out.

v_gene: TRBV2; d_gene: -; j_gene: TRBJ1-1; abundance: few; CDR3aa: CASREEVQAFF; CDR3nt: TGTGCCAGCAGGGAGGAGGTTCAAGCTTTCTTT
v_gene: TRBV7-3; d_gene: TRBD2; j_gene: TRBJ2-1; abundance: -; CDR3aa: CASSLRGGTGGPDNEQFF; CDR3nt: TGTGCCAGCAGCTTAAGGGGAGGTACGGGAGGGCCAGACAATGAGCAGTTCTTC
v_gene: TRBV5-1; d_gene: TRBD2; j_gene: TRBJ2-2; abundance: once; CDR3aa: CASSGGLVPGELFF; CDR3nt: TGCGCCAGCAGCGGGGGACTAGTCCCGGGGGAGCTGTTTTTT
v_gene: TRBV5-1; d_gene: TRBD2; j_gene: TRBJ2-3; abundance: -; CDR3aa: CASSSPSGRVGDTQYF; CDR3nt: TGCGCCAGCAGCTCCCCAAGCGGGAGGGTGGGAGATACGCAGTATTTT
v_gene: TRBV5-4; d_gene: TRBD2; j_gene: TRBJ2-1; abundance: -; CDR3aa: CASSLGTSGNPYNEQFF; CDR3nt: TGTGCCAGCAGCTTGGGGACTAGCGGAAACCCCTACAATGAGCAGTTCTTC
v_gene: TRBV27; d_gene: TRBD2; j_gene: TRBJ2-7; abundance: -; CDR3aa: CASSKWVGGPAYEQYF; CDR3nt: TGTGCCAGCAGTAAATGGGTGGGAGGGCCTGCCTACGAGCAGTACTTC
v_gene: TRBV7-9; d_gene: -; j_gene: TRBJ1-1; abundance: -; CDR3aa: CASGWGAVTEAFF; CDR3nt: TGTGCCAGCGGCTGGGGGGCTGTCACTGAAGCTTTCTTT
v_gene: TRBV4-1; d_gene: TRBD2; j_gene: TRBJ2-7; abundance: -; CDR3aa: CASSPLPLLAGSSYEQYF; CDR3nt: TGCGCCAGCAGCCCATTGCCTCTTCTAGCGGGAAGCTCCTACGAGCAGTACTTC
v_gene: TRBV6-1; d_gene: -; j_gene: TRBJ2-7; abundance: -; CDR3aa: CASSEHREYEQYF; CDR3nt: TGTGCCAGCAGTGAACACAGGGAGTACGAGCAGTACTTC
v_gene: TRBV30; d_gene: TRBD2; j_gene: TRBJ2-4; abundance: -; CDR3aa: CAWSRGLGGGTDIQYF; CDR3nt: TGTGCCTGGAGTAGGGGACTAGGAGGGGGTACGGACATTCAGTACTTC
v_gene: TRBV19; d_gene: TRBD2; j_gene: TRBJ2-5; abundance: -; CDR3aa: CASSIREGQETQYF; CDR3nt: TGTGCCAGTAGTATCAGGGAGGGCCAAGAGACCCAGTACTTC
v_gene: TRBV7-3; d_gene: TRBD2; j_gene: TRBJ2-5; abundance: many; CDR3aa: CASSLNETSGDQETQYF; CDR3nt: TGTGCCAGCAGCTTAAACGAGACTAGCGGGGACCAAGAGACCCAGTACTTC
v_gene: TRBV5-5; d_gene: -; j_gene: TRBJ1-2; abundance: -; CDR3aa: CASSNGLTAQYYGYTF; CDR3nt: TGTGCCAGCAGCAACGGACTGACGGCCCAATACTATGGCTACACCTTC
v_gene: TRBV6-7; d_gene: TRBD2; j_gene: TRBJ2-6; abundance: -; CDR3aa: CASSFVRGREGSGANVLTF; CDR3nt: TGTGCCAGCAGTTTTGTACGCGGGCGGGAGGGCTCTGGGGCCAACGTCCTGACTTTC